Here is one T cell receptor (beta chain) with its context. Its antigen target is currently unknown. Base qualities are not provided; no much larger clone lies one nucleotide away. Unmatched junction bases come to 4, with V trimmed by 2 bases and J by 7 bases. CDR1 and CDR2 are read off the germline V gene as MDHEN and SYDVKM. The CDR3 holds 14 amino acids from the cysteine to the phenylalanine. Only CDR3 DNA remains: 42 bases, in frame from the first base. These data belong to a study of shared T cell receptors in the human thymus (dated by TCRdb to the early 2020s). Broadly, across the study: The study examined how self-reactive, shared T-cell receptor alpha chains are generated in the human thymus.

The method was the immunoSEQ multiplex PCR assay. TCRdb holds this immuneACCESS table with in-frame rearrangements only. Some clones are missing; in checked studies, unresolved V genes explain under half, and the rest has no known cause. Across this sample there are about 380,000 clones, with approximately 95% seen only once. Approximately 0.02% of the sample comes from the top ten. The source is a human donor. The rearranged chain carries TRBV28 and TRBJ2-1; the central 8 bases match TRBD1. The specimen was thymocytes. The sequence in DNA is TGTGCCAGCAGTTTACCCGGGACAGGAAATGAGCAGTTCTTC. This codes for CASSLPGTGNEQFF.